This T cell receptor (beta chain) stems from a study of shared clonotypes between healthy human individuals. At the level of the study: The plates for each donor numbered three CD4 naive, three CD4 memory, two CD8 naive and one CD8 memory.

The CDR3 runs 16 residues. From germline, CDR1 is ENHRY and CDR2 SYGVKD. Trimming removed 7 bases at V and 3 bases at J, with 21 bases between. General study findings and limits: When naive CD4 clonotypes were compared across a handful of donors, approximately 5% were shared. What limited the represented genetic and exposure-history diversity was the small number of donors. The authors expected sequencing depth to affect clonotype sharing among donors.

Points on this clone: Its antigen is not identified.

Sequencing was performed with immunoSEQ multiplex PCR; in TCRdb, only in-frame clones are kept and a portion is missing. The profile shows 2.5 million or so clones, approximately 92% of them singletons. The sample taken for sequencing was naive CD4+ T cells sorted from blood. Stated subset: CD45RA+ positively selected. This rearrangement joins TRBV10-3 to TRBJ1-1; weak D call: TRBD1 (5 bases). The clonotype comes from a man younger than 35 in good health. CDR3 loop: CAINTGHVTLDTEAFF. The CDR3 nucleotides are TGTGCCATCAACACCGGACACGTAACCTTGGACACTGAAGCTTTCTTT.